This T cell receptor beta chain was documented in a study of cytomegalovirus exposure and HLA in healthy donors. It was with 60 Vbeta and 13 Jbeta primers that the PCR ran. This table comes from immunoSEQ multiplex PCR, and its TCRdb copy is limited to in-frame clones, with some not included. Among roughly 98,000 clones listed, roughly two thirds were seen once. V gave up 5 bases and J gave up 6 bases; unmatched junction bases: 9. CDR1 SEHNR and CDR2 FQNEAQ come from the germline V gene (reference sequence). This CDR3 contains 14 residues. Sequencing input: PBMCs. J is TRBJ2-5 and V is TRBV7-9; 7 nucleotides align to TRBD2. This TCR came from a middle-aged man in good health and CMV-seronegative. CDR3 sequence reads: CASSPVQGGKTQYF. As DNA, the CDR3 is TGTGCCAGCAGCCCCGTGCAGGGAGGGAAGACCCAGTACTTC.